This T cell receptor (beta chain) was captured in a study of cytomegalovirus exposure and HLA in healthy donors. Study-wide results and limits: A later analysis appeared to link common viral pathogens to several of the most significant clusters. Reportedly, fewer N-insertions than the 666-donor mean appeared in an Asian-associated ancestry cluster in a later analysis.

V lost 8 bases to trimming and J lost 0 bases, with 13 bases between them. CDR1 and CDR2 from the germline V gene are MNHEY and SVGAGI. The CDR3 has 14 residues. Notes on this clone: Its target is not known.

The PCR used 60 Vbeta and 13 Jbeta primers. As handled by the study authors: Roughly 10 million shared chains were among 65 million to 85 million unique TCR beta chains counted in a later analysis. The protocol was immunoSEQ multiplex PCR, while the TCRdb copy is restricted to in-frame clones and leaves out a portion. From that table come the V and J calls and clone size; the DNA was used to work out D and trimming. Of 150,000 to 180,000 clones in the sample, 80% were seen once. The rearrangement links TRBV6-5 to TRBJ1-1; D call uncertain. Sequenced: PBMCs. This receptor was identified in a woman aged 40-49 years in good health and CMV-seropositive. CDR3 residues: CASRTTRLNTEAFF. The DNA for the CDR3 is TGTGCCAGCCGTACGACCAGGTTGAACACTGAAGCTTTCTTT.